This TCR beta chain was captured by sequencing in a study of blood T cell repertoires in COVID-19. Whole-study context: Whether acute or convalescent, the COVID-19 samples came from the United States, Italy and Spain. From T cells, B-cell-depleted T cells, or PBMCs came the material, which was cDNA or gDNA.

Authors' data handling: Nucleated cell number was recorded as an estimate derived from reference gene primer amplification. The assay was immunoSEQ multiplex PCR, and TCRdb's table has in-frame clones only and misses some. Clonal size and the V and J genes are those of that table, whereas D and trimming came from the DNA. The data contain around 130,000 clones, about 87% of them singletons. This clone was observed once. V shed 4 bases, J shed 6 bases, and the junction held 16 bases outside the gene matches. The CDR3 totals 17 residues. Germline V gene data show CDR1 as KGHDR and CDR2 as SFDVKD. Sequencing used peripheral blood. This chain uses TRBV24-1 with TRBJ1-2, with 7 bases lining up with TRBD1. The origin of this receptor is a woman aged 50 to 60 with acute or convalescent COVID-19. The DNA of the CDR3 is TGTGCCACCAGTGAGGCCGGGACAGCCTCCCAGGGAGATGGCTACACCTTC. Translated: CATSEAGTASQGDGYTF.